This entry lists 24 T cell receptor beta chains sequenced from one sample in a study of blood T cell repertoires in COVID-19. Some clones are missing from TCRdb's copy, which holds only in-frame ones; the method was immunoSEQ multiplex PCR. Among more than 100,000 clones listed, approximately 81% were seen once. Sequences were obtained from peripheral blood. The receptors originated from a man between 60 and 75 years old with acute or convalescent COVID-19.

The CDR3 DNA reads TGCGCCAGCAGCTTTCGGACTAGCGGCTCCACCGGGGAGCTGTTTTTT. Translation gives CASSFRTSGSTGELFF. The chain carries TRBV5-1 and TRBJ2-2; TRBD2 agrees at 10 bases. V was clipped by 2 bases and J by 4 bases; unmatched bases: 5. Germline-derived CDR1 and CDR2 are SGHRS and YFSETQ. This CDR3 is 16 amino acids long. Filled out from reference TRBV5-1 and TRBJ2-2, the complete variable domain reads KAGVTQTPRYLIKTRGQQVTLSCSPISGHRSVSWYQQTPGQGLQFLFEYFSETQRNKGNFPGRFSGRQFSNSRSEMNVSTLELGDSALYLCASSFRTSGSTGELFFGEGSRLTVL.

This clone showed up just a few times. The V gene is TRBV5-1, the J gene TRBJ2-2; 8 nucleotides line up with TRBD2. J gave up 1 base and V 0 bases, and 8 bases lay outside the gene matches. Looked up from germline, CDR1 is SGHRS and CDR2 is YFSETQ. The CDR3 sequence is 18 residues long. The DNA of the CDR3 is TGCGCCAGCAGCTTGGCCGAGGGGACTAGGGGGAACACCGGGGAGCTGTTTTTT. It yields the protein CASSLAEGTRGNTGELFF.

The CDR3 bases are TGCAGTGCTAGTACAATCAGGGGGCTCGAGACCCAGTACTTC. This encodes CSASTIRGLETQYF. The gene calls are TRBV20-1 and TRBJ2-5; 8 bases match TRBD1. V gave up 3 bases and J gave up 5 bases; unmatched junction bases: 8. The CDR3 totals 14 residues. CDR1 is DFQATT, CDR2 SNEGSKA, per germline (reference sequence).

The rearrangement uses TRBV5-1 and TRBJ2-7, with 7 bases matching TRBD2. The CDR3 is 14 residues long. Trimming cost V 5 bases and J 4 bases; bases outside gene matches: 9. Per germline, CDR1 SGHRS and CDR2 YFSETQ. The CDR3 loop is CASSLGGGPYEQYF. Written as DNA, the CDR3 is TGCGCCAGCAGTCTGGGGGGAGGGCCATACGAGCAGTACTTC.

This clone is a singleton in its sample. The CDR3 nucleotides are TGTGCCAGCAGCGTAGGGGGGAGGGGCGCCGGGTCCTACGAGCAGTACTTC. Translating it yields CASSVGGRGAGSYEQYF. The rearrangement joins TRBV9 to TRBJ2-7, with 7 nucleotides matching TRBD2. The germline CDR1 and CDR2 sequences are SGDLS and YYNGEE. CDR3 length equals 17 residues. Trimming removed 0 bases from V and 1 base from J; junction bases left unmatched: 10.

CDR3 DNA sequence: TGTGCCAGCAGTGCTACGGTTGCATCGGGATCTCCTGGAAACACCATATATTTT. This sequence encodes CASSATVASGSPGNTIYF. V usage is TRBV6-1 and J usage is TRBJ1-3; no clear D. This CDR3 is 18 amino acids long. V lost 4 bases, J lost 2 bases, and 21 bases lay in between. The germline V gene encodes CDR1 MNHNS and CDR2 SASEGT.

The V and J genes are TRBV27 and TRBJ2-5; D possibly corresponds to TRBD1 (5 bases). The V gene's germline CDR1 is MNHEY and CDR2 SMNVEV (reference sequence). V lost 6 bases, J lost 2 bases, and 10 bases lay in between. This CDR3 region has 13 residues. CDR3 loop: CASRHQGQETQYF. CDR3 in DNA: TGTGCCAGCAGACACCAGGGACAAGAGACCCAGTACTTC.

The rearrangement uses TRBV9 and TRBJ1-5; TRBD1 is a possible D gene (5 bases). The V and J ends lost 0 bases and 4 bases respectively, with 8 bases between them. The length of the CDR3 is 14 residues. In germline, CDR1 is SGDLS, CDR2 YYNGEE. The CDR3 nucleotides read TGTGCCAGCAGCGTAGGGGGCCCGAATCAGCCCCAGCATTTT. Translated: CASSVGGPNQPQHF. The full variable domain, with the rest looked up from reference TRBV9 and TRBJ1-5, is DSGVTQTPKHLITATGQRVTLRCSPRSGDLSVYWYQQSLDQGLQFLIQYYNGEERAKGNILERFSAQQFPDLHSELNLSSLELGDSALYFCASSVGGPNQPQHFGDGTRLSIL.

This sequence joins TRBV4-1 and TRBJ2-5, with a tentative D call TRBD2 (5 bases). The V gene's germline CDR1 is MGHRA and CDR2 YSYEKL. Trimming stripped 3 bases from V and 2 bases from J, with 10 bases between. The CDR3 extends over 14 amino acids. CDR3 loop: CASSQLGLQETQYF. The CDR3 DNA follows: TGCGCCAGCAGCCAGCTCGGACTTCAAGAGACCCAGTACTTC.

The chain has TRBV7-3 and TRBJ2-2; D uncertain. The germline V gene encodes CDR1 SGHTA and CDR2 FQGTGA. The CDR3 contains 13 residues. V was shortened by 2 bases and J by 6 bases, with 7 bases between the two germline ends. CDR3 sequence reads: CASSLVGPGELFF. CDR3 bases: TGTGCCAGCAGCTTAGTGGGCCCCGGGGAGCTGTTTTTT.

This clone was seen a few times. The chain joins TRBV30 to TRBJ1-6, with D maybe TRBD1 (5 bases). The V gene lost 3 bases and the J gene lost 5 bases, with 11 bases spanning the gap. Germline loops: CDR1 GTSNPN, CDR2 SVGIG (reference sequence). CDR3 length: 14 residues. The CDR3 coding sequence is TGTGCCTGGAGCACCGCAGGGAATAATTCACCCCTCCACTTT. Protein: CAWSTAGNNSPLHF.

The rearrangement links TRBV29-1 to TRBJ2-7; no clear D gene. With 7 bases removed from V and 2 bases from J, the gap between germline ends came to 15 bases. This CDR3 has 13 residues. From germline, CDR1 is SQVTM and CDR2 ANQGSEA. This CDR3 reads CSANLATPYEQYF. The DNA of the CDR3 is TGCAGCGCCAACTTAGCAACACCCTACGAGCAGTACTTC.

This clone was seen a few times. The chain carries TRBV7-9 and TRBJ2-7; tentatively, D is TRBD1 (6 bases). CDR1 and CDR2 (germline): SEHNR, FQNEAQ (reference sequence). The CDR3 length is 14 residues. The germline V and J ends were trimmed by 2 bases and 3 bases, with 11 bases remaining between them. In nucleotides, the CDR3 is TGTGCCAGCAGCTTATCACAGGGAGACTACGAGCAGTACTTC. Translated: CASSLSQGDYEQYF.

This chain connects TRBV19 to TRBJ1-3, with 7 positions matching TRBD1. This CDR3 has 15 residues. V lost 3 bases, J lost 1 base, and 3 bases stayed unmatched. Per germline, CDR1 LNHDA and CDR2 SQIVND (reference sequence). CDR3 residues: CASSMTGSSGNTIYF. CDR3 nucleotides: TGTGCCAGTAGTATGACAGGGTCGTCTGGAAACACCATATATTTT.

A single count supports this clone. The V and J genes are TRBV5-6 and TRBJ1-2; no definite D call. The germline V and J ends were trimmed by 0 bases and 2 bases, with 8 bases remaining between them. Germline V gene data show CDR1 as SGHDT and CDR2 as YYEEEE. The CDR3 totals 14 residues. The CDR3 spells CASSLVLNNYGYTF. The CDR3, as DNA: TGTGCCAGCAGCTTGGTACTGAACAACTATGGCTACACCTTC.

The chain combines TRBV9 with TRBJ2-2, with TRBD2 identical over 8 bases. V dropped 5 bases and J dropped 0; count of bases not matched to a gene: 3. CDR1 is SGDLS, CDR2 YYNGEE, per germline. CDR3 length equals 15 residues. The CDR3 spells CASSLAGSNTGELFF. Here the CDR3 DNA reads TGTGCCAGCAGTCTAGCGGGCTCGAACACCGGGGAGCTGTTTTTT.

CDR3 region: CASSLAGTGELFF. In nucleotides, the CDR3 is TGCGCCAGCAGCTTGGCAGGGACCGGGGAGCTGTTTTTT. This chain joins TRBV5-1 and TRBJ2-2; D is perhaps TRBD1 (5 bases). The germline CDR1 and CDR2 sequences are SGHRS and YFSETQ. The CDR3 has 13 residues. The V end was cut by 0 bases, the J end by 5 bases, with 5 bases between.

The chain couples TRBV24-1 to TRBJ2-7; TRBD1 might be the D (5 bases). The CDR3 loop spans 12 amino acids. CDR1 is KGHDR, CDR2 SFDVKD, per germline. V was pared by 5 bases and J by 7 bases, with 11 bases between. CDR3 sequence: CATSAQGQEQYF. Here the CDR3 DNA reads TGTGCCACCAGTGCGCAGGGTCAAGAGCAGTACTTC.

V and J are TRBV15 and TRBJ2-1, with D tentatively TRBD2 (6 bases). The germline CDR1 and CDR2 sequences are LNHNV and YYDKDF (reference sequence). The length of the CDR3 is 12 residues. The V gene lost 11 bases and the J gene lost 8 bases, with 16 bases spanning the gap. The CDR3 protein is CAALGGRDEQFF. CDR3 nucleotides: TGTGCCGCCTTGGGGGGTCGGGATGAGCAGTTCTTC.

The CDR3 sequence: CASSMGTVLTYEQYF. The CDR3 DNA is TGTGCCAGTAGTATGGGGACAGTCCTTACCTACGAGCAGTACTTC. The gene calls are TRBV19 and TRBJ2-7, with 7 nucleotides matching TRBD1. The CDR3 is 15 amino acids. CDR1 and CDR2 from the germline V gene are LNHDA and SQIVND (reference sequence). V lost 3 bases and J lost 2; bases outside the gene matches: 7.

The rearrangement links TRBV5-1 to TRBJ2-1; 7 bases match TRBD2. With 4 bases clipped from V and 7 bases from J, the junction kept 8 bases outside the gene matches. The length of the CDR3 is 14 residues. Per the germline V gene, CDR1 is SGHRS and CDR2 is YFSETQ. The CDR3 DNA reads as TGCGCCAGCAGCCATGGGACTACTCAAAATGAGCAGTTCTTC. This translates into CASSHGTTQNEQFF.

The chain links TRBV10-1 to TRBJ2-1; 8 nucleotides agree with TRBD2. The trim removed 4 bases at V and 8 bases at J, leaving 7 bases unmatched. The germline V gene has CDR1 WNHNN and CDR2 SYGVQD (reference sequence). CDR3 length: 14 amino acids. Written as DNA, the CDR3 is TGCGCCAGCAGTGCCAGCGGGAGTTTCCATGAGCAGTTCTTC. This encodes CASSASGSFHEQFF.

The chain joins TRBV30 to TRBJ2-7, with 8 nucleotides matching TRBD2. V shed 5 bases and J 2 bases; nucleotides not matched to a gene: 2. Germline lookup yields CDR1 GTSNPN and CDR2 SVGIG (reference sequence). This CDR3 spans 12 amino acids. The CDR3 reads CAWGRGAYEQYF. For the CDR3, the DNA is TGTGCCTGGGGGCGGGGGGCCTACGAGCAGTACTTC. Full variable domain (rest looked up from reference TRBV30 and TRBJ2-7): SQTIHQWPATLVQPVGSPLSLECTVEGTSNPNLYWYRQAAGRGLQLLFYSVGIGQISSEVPQNLSASRPQDRQFILSSKKLLLSDSGFYLCAWGRGAYEQYFGPGTRLTVT.

The rearrangement links TRBV11-2 to TRBJ2-3; D is unclear. The germline V gene has CDR1 SGHAT and CDR2 FQNNGV. Trimming cost V 1 base and J 0 bases, with 17 bases left between them. CDR3 length: 18 amino acids. CDR3 nucleotide sequence: TGTGCCAGCAGCTTAGGATCTTTTTGGAACAGTAGCACAGATACGCAGTATTTT. Translation: CASSLGSFWNSSTDTQYF.